This entry concerns a single T cell receptor (beta chain). Using immunoSEQ multiplex PCR, the repertoire was profiled, and TCRdb retains in-frame clones only, with some absent. Counted here are about 87,000 clones, over 75% occurring once; the ten biggest clones make up around 2.9%. Seattle-derived patients entered the study during active infection and were followed longitudinally. This sample stems from a study of blood T cell repertoires in COVID-19. Study background: The origin of the acute and convalescent COVID-19 samples was the United States, Italy and Spain.

The germline V gene encodes CDR1 SGHRS and CDR2 YFSETQ. The CDR3 covers 14 residues. Between the trimmed V and J ends, which lost 4 bases and 4 bases, there was a span of 13 bases. Sequenced input: peripheral blood. The receptor was derived from a woman over 75 with COVID-19, enrolled during active disease. This sequence joins TRBV5-1 and TRBJ2-3, with a possible D match to TRBD2 (7 bases). The CDR3 DNA sequence: TGCGCCAGCAGCGTAAGGGGGGGATCAGATACGCAGTATTTT. Translation: CASSVRGGSDTQYF.